This entry features one T cell receptor (beta chain) sequence. This sample is part of a study of neoadjuvant anti-PD-1 for oral cavity cancer. The CDR3 sequence is 18 residues long. Germline CDR1 is SGHNT and CDR2 is YYREEE (reference sequence). The V segment lost 0 bases and the J segment 2 bases; nucleotides outside the gene matches: 12. This sample's time point: after neoadjuvant nivolumab, at surgical resection. The repertoire was sequenced with immunoSEQ multiplex PCR; TCRdb's copy has only in-frame clones and lacks some. Of roughly 68,000 clones detected, roughly 90% appear once; the ten largest clones hold roughly 3%.

The receptor's source is a person between 40 and 85 years old with oral cavity squamous cell carcinoma. The chain uses TRBV5-4 and TRBJ2-3; TRBD2 agrees at 7 bases. The sample consisted of PBMCs, taken after nivolumab (anti-PD-1) treatment. The CDR3: CASSLGSSGRLNTDTQYF. DNA of the CDR3: TGTGCCAGCAGCTTGGGATCTAGCGGCAGGCTGAACACAGATACGCAGTATTTT. The entire variable domain, with the rest obtained from reference TRBV5-4 and TRBJ2-3, is as follows: ETGVTQSPTHLIKTRGQQVTLRCSSQSGHNTVSWYQQALGQGPQFIFQYYREEENGRGNFPPRFSGLQFPNYSSELNVNALELDDSALYLCASSLGSSGRLNTDTQYFGPGTRLTVL.